This is a list of T cell receptor beta chains from one sample in a study of CD8 T cells in ankylosing spondylitis. TCRdb re-called the 5' RACE reads through MiXCR, storing one row per CDR3 protein. The data hold about 200,000 distinct CDR3 sequences, with 13% observed a single time. Sequenced input: blood, either unsorted or a sorted T cell fraction (not recorded which). The receptors derive from a male donor with ankylosing spondylitis or in good health (not recorded which). Each CDR3 is given with its conserved first and last residue. D genes are given only for firm matches. A clone size is listed for some rows: how often the clone was seen (once, few, many), or a class if it is expanded.

v_call	d_call	clone_size	j_call	cdr3_aa	cdr3_nt
TRBV24-1	-	few	TRBJ2-2	CATSPDSNTGELFF	TGTGCCACCAGTCCGGACAGTAACACCGGGGAGCTGTTTTTT
TRBV5-1	TRBD1	-	TRBJ2-7	CASSVGQGTYEQYF	TGCGCCAGCAGCGTAGGACAGGGAACCTACGAGCAGTACTTC
TRBV4-1	-	few	TRBJ1-2	CASSQDPYGYTF	TGCGCCAGCAGCCAAGACCCCTATGGCTACACCTTC
TRBV10-2	-	many	TRBJ2-2	CASTWGVITGELFF	TGCGCCAGCACTTGGGGAGTGATCACCGGGGAGCTGTTTTTT
TRBV10-2	-	few	TRBJ2-7	CASGGTTSSYEQYF	TGCGCCAGCGGGGGGACAACAAGCTCCTACGAGCAGTACTTC
TRBV12-3/TRBV12-4	TRBD1	many	TRBJ2-3	CASSFRTGGTDTQYF	TGTGCCAGCAGTTTTCGGACAGGGGGCACAGATACGCAGTATTTT
TRBV10-2	TRBD2	many	TRBJ2-3	CASSDTSGTDTQYF	TGCGCCAGCAGTGACACTAGCGGGACCGATACGCAGTATTTT
TRBV4-1	TRBD2	-	TRBJ2-7	CASSQEITSGSYEQYF	TGCGCCAGCAGCCAAGAAATTACTAGCGGTTCCTACGAGCAGTACTTC
TRBV5-6	TRBD1	few	TRBJ2-1	CASSTRDRAYNEQFF	TGTGCCAGCAGCACCCGGGACAGGGCTTACAATGAGCAGTTCTTC
TRBV3-1	-	medium-sized	TRBJ2-7	CASSYGLEQYF	TGTGCCAGCAGCTACGGACTAGAGCAGTACTTC
TRBV5-1	TRBD1	-	TRBJ2-3	CASSLDQIQGADTQYF	TGCGCCAGCAGCTTGGATCAAATACAGGGGGCAGATACGCAGTATTTT
TRBV5-1	-	-	TRBJ1-5	CASSLTGDQPQHF	TGCGCCAGCAGCTTGACTGGGGATCAGCCCCAGCATTTT
TRBV19	-	-	TRBJ1-2	CASKGGPDGYTF	TGTGCCAGTAAAGGAGGGCCCGATGGCTACACCTTC
TRBV2	TRBD1	-	TRBJ2-5	CASSSGTGSETQYF	TGTGCCAGCAGTTCCGGGACAGGGTCAGAGACCCAGTACTTC
TRBV7-9	-	-	TRBJ1-2	CASSLAIALNYGYTF	TGTGCCAGCAGCTTAGCGATCGCGTTGAACTATGGCTACACCTTC
TRBV27	TRBD2	-	TRBJ2-1	CASSFSSGGAGNEQFF	TGTGCCAGCAGTTTTTCTAGCGGGGGGGCCGGAAATGAGCAGTTCTTC
TRBV12-3/TRBV12-4	TRBD2	many	TRBJ2-1	CASSLAGLAGYNEQFF	TGTGCCAGCAGTTTAGCGGGGCTAGCGGGTTACAATGAGCAGTTCTTC
TRBV7-6	-	-	TRBJ1-1	CASSLAQGLKTEAFF	TGTGCCAGCAGCTTAGCGCAAGGCTTAAAGACTGAAGCTTTCTTT
TRBV7-9	TRBD1	-	TRBJ1-1	CASRGDREMNTEAFF	TGTGCCAGCAGGGGGGACAGGGAGATGAACACTGAAGCTTTCTTT
TRBV7-9	-	-	TRBJ2-4	CASSLVGGQKNIQYF	TGTGCCAGCAGCTTAGTCGGGGGACAGAAAAACATTCAGTACTTC
TRBV5-6	TRBD1	-	TRBJ2-7	CASSAPGTGGVYEQYF	TGTGCCAGCAGCGCACCCGGGACAGGGGGCGTCTACGAGCAGTACTTC
TRBV10-3	-	-	TRBJ1-1	CAISESVGQGSYEAFF	TGTGCCATCAGTGAGTCGGTCGGTCAGGGATCCTATGAAGCTTTCTTT
TRBV3-1	-	few	TRBJ2-3	CASTEGEITDTQYF	TGTGCCAGTACCGAAGGGGAAATCACAGATACGCAGTATTTT
TRBV29-1	-	many	TRBJ2-5	CSVEDHKRETQYF	TGCAGCGTTGAAGATCACAAGCGAGAGACCCAGTACTTC
TRBV27	-	-	TRBJ2-7	CASSLRVPYEQYF	TGTGCCAGCAGTTTGAGGGTCCCCTACGAGCAGTACTTC
TRBV12-5	-	few	TRBJ1-1	CASGTPEGLNTEAFF	TGTGCTAGTGGCACCCCGGAGGGTCTGAACACTGAAGCTTTCTTT
TRBV3-1	-	few	TRBJ2-7	CASSHIPNEQYF	TGTGCCAGCAGCCATATACCCAACGAGCAGTACTTC
TRBV14	-	-	TRBJ1-1	CASSQKQDTEAFF	TGTGCCAGCAGCCAGAAACAGGATACTGAAGCTTTCTTT
TRBV7-9	-	few	TRBJ1-2	CASSLVGTDYGYTF	TGTGCCAGCAGCTTAGTAGGGACGGATTATGGCTACACCTTC
TRBV7-2	-	-	TRBJ2-1	CASSLGVGQPYNEQFF	TGTGCCAGCAGCTTAGGGGTGGGGCAGCCCTACAATGAGCAGTTCTTC
TRBV5-1	-	many	TRBJ2-6	CASSSWTGTSSGANVLTF	TGCGCCAGCAGCTCCTGGACGGGTACAAGCTCTGGGGCCAACGTCCTGACTTTC
TRBV5-1	-	many	TRBJ1-2	CASSLGRASYNYGYTF	TGCGCCAGCAGCTTGGGTAGAGCGTCCTATAACTATGGCTACACCTTC
TRBV24-1	-	many	TRBJ2-1	CATSPTGVTEQFF	TGTGCCACCAGCCCCACGGGGGTGACTGAGCAGTTCTTC
TRBV12-3/TRBV12-4	-	-	TRBJ2-1	CASRSLTLSYNEQFF	TGTGCCAGCAGGTCCCTAACGCTCAGTTACAATGAGCAGTTCTTC
TRBV7-9	TRBD2	-	TRBJ2-5	CASSLTGTSGKKGTQYF	TGTGCCAGCAGCTTAACCGGGACTAGCGGGAAAAAGGGGACCCAGTACTTC
TRBV29-1	-	few	TRBJ2-7	CSVILSTPYEQYF	TGCAGCGTTATACTTAGCACACCTTACGAGCAGTACTTC
TRBV27	-	-	TRBJ2-7	CASGSGAWEQYF	TGTGCCAGTGGATCGGGGGCATGGGAGCAGTACTTC
TRBV9	-	few	TRBJ2-1	CASSVEDGRAIF	TGTGCCAGCAGCGTAGAGGACGGACGCGCGATCTTC
TRBV20-1	-	-	TRBJ2-5	CSAMTRQTDQYF	TGCAGTGCTATGACCCGACAGACGGACCAGTACTTC
TRBV12-3/TRBV12-4	-	many	TRBJ2-6	CASSFPGANVLTF	TGTGCCAGCAGTTTCCCCGGGGCCAACGTCCTGACTTTC
TRBV12-3/TRBV12-4	-	-	TRBJ2-2	CASSFQLLLGELFF	TGTGCCAGCAGTTTCCAACTGCTGTTGGGGGAGCTGTTTTTT
TRBV5-1	TRBD1	many	TRBJ2-1	CASSFGTDYNEQFF	TGCGCCAGCAGCTTCGGGACAGACTACAATGAGCAGTTCTTC
TRBV14	TRBD1	many	TRBJ2-7	CASSQERDRVYEQYF	TGTGCCAGCAGCCAAGAGAGGGACAGGGTTTACGAGCAGTACTTC
TRBV27	-	many	TRBJ2-7	CASSQGGSYEQYF	TGTGCCAGCAGCCAAGGGGGGTCCTACGAGCAGTACTTC
TRBV19	TRBD2	-	TRBJ2-1	CASSPGLAGFPKQFF	TGTGCCAGTAGCCCGGGACTAGCGGGATTCCCTAAGCAGTTCTTC
TRBV7-9	-	-	TRBJ2-4	CASSHGPLAKNIQYF	TGTGCCAGCAGCCACGGGCCTCTAGCCAAAAACATTCAGTACTTC
TRBV19	-	few	TRBJ1-2	CASSIVAGDGYTF	TGTGCCAGTAGTATAGTGGCAGGTGATGGCTACACCTTC
TRBV30	-	few	TRBJ1-1	CAWSVGHNTEAFF	TGTGCCTGGAGTGTTGGACACAACACTGAAGCTTTCTTT
TRBV12-3/TRBV12-4	-	few	TRBJ1-3	CASSRRTGNTIYF	TGTGCCAGCAGTCGAAGGACTGGAAACACCATATATTTT
TRBV6-2/TRBV6-3	-	-	TRBJ1-5	CASSYGEQAYRPQHF	TGTGCCAGCAGTTACGGGGAACAGGCGTATCGGCCCCAGCATTTT
TRBV3-1	TRBD2	-	TRBJ2-1	CASSQVAGVSYNEQFF	TGTGCCAGCAGCCAAGTAGCGGGAGTATCCTACAATGAGCAGTTCTTC
TRBV6-1	-	many	TRBJ1-2	CASSVGFNYGYTF	TGTGCCAGCAGTGTAGGTTTCAACTATGGCTACACCTTC